This T cell receptor (beta chain) was recorded in a study of blood T cell repertoires in COVID-19. Study details: PBMCs, B-cell-depleted T cells, or T cells provided the cDNA or gDNA that made up the material.

CDR3 length equals 15 residues. The V gene's germline CDR1 is MNHEY and CDR2 SMNVEV (reference sequence). V was clipped by 6 bases and J by 0 bases, with 12 bases between them. This clone was detected only once. Original handling: Reference gene primer amplification yielded estimated nucleated cell counts. Using immunoSEQ multiplex PCR, the repertoire was profiled, and TCRdb retains in-frame clones only, with some absent. From that table come the V and J calls and clone size; the DNA was used to work out D and trimming. The profile shows fewer than 350,000 clones, nearly 90% of them singletons. Material: peripheral blood. This sequence originates from a man aged 18 to 29 with active or convalescent COVID-19. The chain joins TRBV27 to TRBJ1-3; unclear D gene. The CDR3 here is CASSRRLRSGNTIYF. In DNA, the CDR3 is TGTGCCAGCAGCCGGAGGCTTCGCTCTGGAAACACCATATATTTT.